Listed below are T cell receptor beta chains from one sample, sequenced in a study of T cells in Graves' hyperthyroidism and ophthalmopathy. MiXCR was run by TCRdb on the multiplex PCR reads, yielding one entry per CDR3 protein. The sample includes approximately 720,000 distinct CDR3 sequences, roughly 20% of them seen just once. Sequenced: blood. These receptors were obtained from a woman between 50 and 59 years old with Graves' hyperthyroidism that later progressed to Graves' ophthalmopathy. Each CDR3 is given with its conserved first and last residue. D genes are given only for firm matches. Clone size, where shown, is once, few, many, or a class for clones that have expanded.

>many|TRBD2|TRBJ2-5|TRBV20-1
TGCAGTGCTCTTAGACTAGCGGGGTACCAAGAGACCCAGTACTTC
CSALRLAGYQETQYF
>many|.|TRBJ1-2|TRBV18
TGTGCCAGCTCACCGGACAGATTAAACTATGGCTACACCTTC
CASSPDRLNYGYTF
>.|.|TRBJ1-1|TRBV20-1
TGCAGTGCTACTACTAGGGGGATGAACACTGAAGCTTTCTTT
CSATTRGMNTEAFF
>many|TRBD1|TRBJ1-2|TRBV6-1
TGTGCCAGCAGTGCGACAGGGGAACCGGGATATGGCTACACCTTC
CASSATGEPGYGYTF
>many|.|TRBJ2-6|TRBV30
TGTGCCTGGAGTCTCAGGGGAGCTGGGGCCAACGTCCTGACTTTC
CAWSLRGAGANVLTF
>few|.|TRBJ1-2|TRBV7-9
TGTGCCAGCAGCTTAGTAGTTCCAGGCCGTGACTATGGCTACACCTTC
CASSLVVPGRDYGYTF
>.|.|TRBJ2-5|TRBV10-3
TGTGCCACCCGGACTTCGTACCAAGAGACCCAGTACTTC
CATRTSYQETQYF
>few|TRBD2|TRBJ2-1|TRBV18
TGTGCCAGCTCACCCTCGGCGGGGGGGCCGTCCAGTGAGCAGTTCTTC
CASSPSAGGPSSEQFF
>.|.|TRBJ2-7|TRBV19
TGTGCCAGTAGTATAGGAGAGTACTCCTACGAGCAGTACTTC
CASSIGEYSYEQYF
>few|.|TRBJ1-2|TRBV19
TGTGCCAGTAGTATCCTTCGCCCGGAACTGGGGGCGGGAAACTATGGCTACACCTTC
CASSILRPELGAGNYGYTF
>.|.|TRBJ2-3|TRBV10-2
TGCGCCAGCAGTGAGTTAGCGTCAGATACGCAGTATTTT
CASSELASDTQYF
>many|.|TRBJ1-1|TRBV3-1
TGTGCCAGCAGCCCACGAGTCGCCGGGGACCCTGCCCCTGAAGCTTTCTTT
CASSPRVAGDPAPEAFF
>once|.|TRBJ2-5|TRBV29-1
TGCAGCGTTGAAGGGAGGGGAGGGGGGGCAGGAGAGACCCAGTACTTC
CSVEGRGGGAGETQYF
>.|.|TRBJ1-6|TRBV20-1
TGCAGTGCTCCAGGGTACGCCTATAATTCACCCCTCCACTTT
CSAPGYAYNSPLHF
>.|.|TRBJ1-5|TRBV12-3/TRBV12-4
TGTGCCAGCAGTTCACAGACTCAGCCCCAGCATTTT
CASSSQTQPQHF
>few|.|TRBJ2-3|TRBV9
TGTGCCAGCAGCCCAACGGGGTGGAGCACAGATACGCAGTATTTT
CASSPTGWSTDTQYF